This T cell receptor (beta chain) was found in a study of CD8+CD57+ T cells in acquired aplastic anemia. Overall study context: Mean DNA quantity obtained from sorted CD4+ and CD8+ cells was 3.2 ug.

The germline V gene encodes CDR1 SGHAT and CDR2 FQNNGV. This CDR3 is 17 amino acids long. V was shortened by 6 bases and J by 0 bases, with 15 bases between the two germline ends. According to the study, genomic DNA was the template for TCR beta VDJ and CDR3 profiling. TCRdb used MiXCR to reprocess the reads, holding one entry per CDR3 protein. This table has roughly 250,000 distinct CDR3 sequences, approximately 82% appearing once. It was patients with CD8+CD57+ cell expansion by flow cytometry who were chosen for sequencing. The V and J genes are TRBV11-2 and TRBJ2-6; a weak D match, TRBD1 (6 bases). The sequenced sample was sorted CD4+, CD8+, or CD8+CD57+ T cells (not recorded which) from PBMCs. The sequence derives from a human donor with aplastic anemia. The CDR3 DNA reads TGTGCCAGCAGAACTAGACAGGTTGCCTCTGGGGCCAACGTCCTGACTTTC. Amino acid sequence: CASRTRQVASGANVLTF.